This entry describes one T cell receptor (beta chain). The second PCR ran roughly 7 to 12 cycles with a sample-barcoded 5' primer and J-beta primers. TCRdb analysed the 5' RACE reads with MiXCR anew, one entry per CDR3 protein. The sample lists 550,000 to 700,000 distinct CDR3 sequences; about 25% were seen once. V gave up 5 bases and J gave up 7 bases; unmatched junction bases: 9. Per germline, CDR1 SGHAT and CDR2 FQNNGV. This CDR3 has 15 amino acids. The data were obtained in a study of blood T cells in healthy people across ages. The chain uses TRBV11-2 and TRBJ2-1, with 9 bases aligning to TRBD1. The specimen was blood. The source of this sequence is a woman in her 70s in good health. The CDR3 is CASSPPRTGVNEQFF. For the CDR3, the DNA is TGTGCCAGCAGCCCACCTCGGACAGGGGTAAATGAGCAGTTCTTC. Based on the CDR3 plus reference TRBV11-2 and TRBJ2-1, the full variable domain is EAGVAQSPRYKIIEKRQSVAFWCNPISGHATLYWYQQILGQGPKLLIQFQNNGVVDDSQLPKDRFSAERLKGVDSTLKIQPAKLEDSAVYLCASSPPRTGVNEQFFGPGTRLTVL.